Listed below are T cell receptor beta chains from one sample, sequenced in a study of blood T cell repertoires in COVID-19. Profiling relied on immunoSEQ multiplex PCR, and the TCRdb table lists in-frame clones only, not all of them. The sample lists 300,000 to 400,000 clones, roughly 86% occurring once. Sequenced material: peripheral blood. The source of these receptors is a man aged 25-45 years with COVID-19, enrolled during active disease. Both conserved end residues are part of each CDR3. A D gene is named only where the DNA matches it firmly. The size field is filled for only some rows; it gives once, few, many or a size class.

j_call: TRBJ2-1; d_call: TRBD2; clone_size: .; v_call: TRBV19; cdr3_nt: TGTGCCAGTAGTATAGCGGGGGGTCTTTCCTACAATGAGCAGTTCTTC; cdr3_aa: CASSIAGGLSYNEQFF
j_call: TRBJ2-5; d_call: TRBD1; clone_size: .; v_call: TRBV29-1; cdr3_nt: TGCAGCGCCTCCGACAGGGATATACGGGAGACCCAGTACTTC; cdr3_aa: CSASDRDIRETQYF
j_call: TRBJ2-3; d_call: TRBD2; clone_size: .; v_call: TRBV4-2; cdr3_nt: TGTGCCAGCAGCCAACTGGGACTAGCGGGGGCTACAGATACGCAGTATTTT; cdr3_aa: CASSQLGLAGATDTQYF
j_call: TRBJ2-7; d_call: TRBD1; clone_size: .; v_call: TRBV18; cdr3_nt: TGTGCCAGCTCGGTATCGACAGGGGTCTTTTCCTACGAGCAGTACTTC; cdr3_aa: CASSVSTGVFSYEQYF
j_call: TRBJ1-5; d_call: .; clone_size: .; v_call: TRBV28; cdr3_nt: TGTGCCAGCAGCACGGACAGTAGCAATCAGCCCCAGCATTTT; cdr3_aa: CASSTDSSNQPQHF
j_call: TRBJ1-1; d_call: .; clone_size: .; v_call: TRBV6-5; cdr3_nt: TGTGCCAGCAGTTACCAGGGGAGGAACACTGAAGCTTTCTTT; cdr3_aa: CASSYQGRNTEAFF
j_call: TRBJ2-1; d_call: .; clone_size: few; v_call: TRBV2; cdr3_nt: TGTGCCAGCCGTCGAAGGATTAGCGGCCACAATGAGCAGTTCTTC; cdr3_aa: CASRRRISGHNEQFF
j_call: TRBJ2-5; d_call: TRBD2; clone_size: .; v_call: TRBV12-5; cdr3_nt: TGTGCTAGTGGTTTCCACGGACTAGCGGGAGAAGAGACCCAGTACTTC; cdr3_aa: CASGFHGLAGEETQYF
j_call: TRBJ2-1; d_call: TRBD1; clone_size: .; v_call: TRBV7-3; cdr3_nt: TGTGCCAGCAGCATCACCGGGACAGGGACGGACAATGAGCAGTTCTTC; cdr3_aa: CASSITGTGTDNEQFF
j_call: TRBJ2-3; d_call: TRBD2; clone_size: .; v_call: TRBV10-3; cdr3_nt: TGTGCCATCAGTGGCCCCCGGACTAGCGGGTCTAGCACAGATACGCAGTATTTT; cdr3_aa: CAISGPRTSGSSTDTQYF
j_call: TRBJ2-1; d_call: .; clone_size: .; v_call: TRBV27; cdr3_nt: TGTGCCAGCAGTGGTTGGGGGGACTCTGGTCCCGAGCAGTTCTTC; cdr3_aa: CASSGWGDSGPEQFF
j_call: TRBJ2-1; d_call: .; clone_size: .; v_call: TRBV9; cdr3_nt: TGTGCCAGCAGCCCCCGCGGAGGGCCGGGTGAGCAGTTCTTC; cdr3_aa: CASSPRGGPGEQFF
j_call: TRBJ1-1; d_call: .; clone_size: few; v_call: TRBV19; cdr3_nt: TGTGCCAGTAGTAAAGGGGAGGCCCTTGAAGCTTTCTTT; cdr3_aa: CASSKGEALEAFF
j_call: TRBJ1-3; d_call: TRBD1; clone_size: few; v_call: TRBV5-1; cdr3_nt: TGCGCCAGCACCCTTCAAGGACAGGGGTTTGGAAACACCATATATTTT; cdr3_aa: CASTLQGQGFGNTIYF
j_call: TRBJ1-1; d_call: TRBD1; clone_size: .; v_call: TRBV7-2; cdr3_nt: TGTGCCAGCAGCCCCCACAGGGGGCGGGTCGGGACTGAAGCTTTCTTT; cdr3_aa: CASSPHRGRVGTEAFF
j_call: TRBJ2-1; d_call: .; clone_size: few; v_call: TRBV24-1; cdr3_nt: TGTGCCACCAGTGGTGCCAGCTCCTACAATGAGCAGTTCTTC; cdr3_aa: CATSGASSYNEQFF
j_call: TRBJ1-1; d_call: .; clone_size: .; v_call: TRBV19; cdr3_nt: TGTGCCAGTAGTATAAGTGAGGTGAACGCTGAAGCTTTCTTT; cdr3_aa: CASSISEVNAEAFF
j_call: TRBJ2-1; d_call: TRBD2; clone_size: .; v_call: TRBV10-2; cdr3_nt: TGCGCCAGCACACTAGCGGGAGGGAACAATGAGCAGTTCTTC; cdr3_aa: CASTLAGGNNEQFF
j_call: TRBJ1-1; d_call: .; clone_size: .; v_call: TRBV27; cdr3_nt: TGTGCCAGCATCCCCTGGTCCGGGTTGAAGGACACTGAAGCTTTCTTT; cdr3_aa: CASIPWSGLKDTEAFF